Listed below are T cell receptor beta chains from one sample, sequenced in a study of blood T cell repertoires in COVID-19. Clones were read by immunoSEQ multiplex PCR, and TCRdb kept only the in-frame ones, dropping some. The sample lists some 180,000 clones, around four fifths occurring once. The source material was peripheral blood. These receptors originate from a woman aged 40-49 years with COVID-19, enrolled during active disease. Both conserved end residues are part of each CDR3. Each record gives: J gene, clone size, V gene, D gene, CDR3 DNA, CDR3 protein. D genes are given only for firm matches. Some rows mark clone size as missing; the rest say once, few, many or name a class of expanded clone.

TRBJ1-1,.,TRBV5-4,.,TGTGCCAGCCGACAGCGTCTGAACACTGAAGCTTTCTTT,CASRQRLNTEAFF
TRBJ2-1,.,TRBV6-6,TRBD2,TGTGCCAGCGTCGAGGTTAGCGGGGCAACCTACAATGAGCAGTTCTTC,CASVEVSGATYNEQFF
TRBJ2-7,.,TRBV28,.,TGTGCCAGCAGTTGGCCAGGGAAAGCCTACGAGCAGTACTTC,CASSWPGKAYEQYF
TRBJ2-1,.,TRBV7-6,TRBD2,TGTGCCAGCAGACGCCTGGGCGGGGGGTCCAATGAGCAGTTCTTC,CASRRLGGGSNEQFF
TRBJ2-3,once,TRBV9,TRBD2,TGTGCCAGCAGCCCCACTAGCGCCCTTACAGATACGCAGTATTTT,CASSPTSALTDTQYF
TRBJ2-5,.,TRBV28,TRBD2,TGTGCCAGCGTCAGCGCGGGAGGACGAGAGACCCAGTACTTC,CASVSAGGRETQYF
TRBJ1-1,.,TRBV5-1,.,TGCGCCAGCAGCGATAACAGGGCCCAACGGAGGAACACTGAAGCTTTCTTT,CASSDNRAQRRNTEAFF
TRBJ1-2,.,TRBV5-1,TRBD1,TGCGCCAGCAGCTTAACAGGGGGCCAGGGCTATGGCTACACCTTC,CASSLTGGQGYGYTF
TRBJ1-3,.,TRBV7-3,.,TGTGCCAGCAGCTCCGACAGGTTCAACACCATATATTTT,CASSSDRFNTIYF
TRBJ2-7,.,TRBV5-1,.,TGCGCCAGCAGCTCCTCAATAGGGACTGATTCCTACGAGCAGTACTTC,CASSSSIGTDSYEQYF
TRBJ1-1,.,TRBV10-3,TRBD1,TGTGCCATCAGAGACCGGGACAGGGAATTTAGCACTGAAGCTTTCTTT,CAIRDRDREFSTEAFF
TRBJ2-2,.,TRBV7-3,TRBD2,TGTGCCAGCAGCTTAAGTGCAAGCGGGAGTAACCTAGGGGAGCTGTTTTTT,CASSLSASGSNLGELFF
TRBJ1-1,.,TRBV12-3/TRBV12-4,.,TGTGCCAGCAGTTTATTACGGGCTGAAGCTTTCTTT,CASSLLRAEAFF
TRBJ2-7,.,TRBV27,.,TGTGCCAGCAGTTCCCCAAGGAGCTCCTACGAGCAGTACTTC,CASSSPRSSYEQYF
TRBJ1-1,.,TRBV6-1,TRBD1,TGTGCCAGCAGTGAGAAACACTTGGTAATGGGACAGCTCGAAGCTTTCTTT,CASSEKHLVMGQLEAFF
TRBJ2-1,.,TRBV27,TRBD1,TGTGCCAGCAGTTGGACAGGGTTCGATGAGCAGTTCTTC,CASSWTGFDEQFF
TRBJ2-7,.,TRBV7-6,.,TGTGCCAGCAGCTCCGGACAGAAAATTAGCTACGAGCAGTACTTC,CASSSGQKISYEQYF
TRBJ1-1,.,TRBV6-5,.,TGTGCCAGCAGTTACGGGGGGGCTTGGAACACTGAAGCTTTCTTT,CASSYGGAWNTEAFF
TRBJ2-5,.,TRBV18,.,TGTGCCAGCTCCGGAGAGACCCAGTACTTC,CASSGETQYF
TRBJ1-1,.,TRBV27,.,TGTGCCAGCAGTCACATGAACACTGAAGCTTTCTTT,CASSHMNTEAFF
TRBJ1-2,.,TRBV7-9,.,TGTGCCAGCAGCCCAATATACCCGGACAGTGGCTACACCTTC,CASSPIYPDSGYTF
TRBJ1-5,.,TRBV6-5,.,TGTGCCAGCAGTTTTAGGGGTGACTCGGGTCAGCCCCAGCATTTT,CASSFRGDSGQPQHF
TRBJ1-2,.,TRBV2,.,TGTGCCAGCAGGACGACGGAAGGAGCTTATGGCTACACCTTC,CASRTTEGAYGYTF
TRBJ2-5,few,TRBV3-1/TRBV3-2,TRBD2,TGTGCCAGCAGCCAAGACGAGCGGGAGGTAGCCAGGGAGACCCAGTACTTC,CASSQDEREVARETQYF
TRBJ2-7,.,TRBV5-1,TRBD2,TGCGCCAGCAGCGGCGGACTAGCGGGAGCCATCTACGAGCAGTACTTC,CASSGGLAGAIYEQYF
TRBJ1-2,.,TRBV2,.,TGTGCCAGCCCCCGGGGGGCCGCGGAAGGCTACACCTTC,CASPRGAAEGYTF
TRBJ1-3,.,TRBV5-5,.,TGTGCCAGCAGCTGGGGGGACGGAAACACCATATATTTT,CASSWGDGNTIYF
TRBJ1-2,.,TRBV19,.,TGTGCCACCCTCTCTCTTGCTAACTATGGCTACACCTTC,CATLSLANYGYTF
TRBJ2-7,.,TRBV18,TRBD2,TGTGCCAGCTCACCAGTGGCGGATTGGGGGGGCGAGCAGTACTTC,CASSPVADWGGEQYF
TRBJ2-1,.,TRBV5-1,TRBD1,TGCGCCAGCAGCTTACAGGGGGGTGAGCAGTTCTTC,CASSLQGGEQFF
TRBJ1-4,.,TRBV6-5,.,TGTGCCACCTACAGTAAAAAACTGTTTTTT,CATYSKKLFF
TRBJ1-2,.,TRBV3-1/TRBV3-2,TRBD1,TGTGCCAGCAGCCGAGGGACAGGTCTTACCTATGGCTACACCTTC,CASSRGTGLTYGYTF
TRBJ1-2,.,TRBV6-5,.,TGTGCCAGCAGTTACATAAGGGGCCCATACTATGGCTACACCTTC,CASSYIRGPYYGYTF
TRBJ2-3,.,TRBV6-5,.,TGTGCCAGCAGTTATCGAGATACGCAGTATTTT,CASSYRDTQYF
TRBJ2-7,.,TRBV18,TRBD2,TGTGCCAGCTCACCTCCCTCGACTAGCGGGAGTACGGAGCAGTACTTC,CASSPPSTSGSTEQYF
TRBJ2-1,once,TRBV3-1/TRBV3-2,TRBD2,TGTGCCAGCAGCCGAGCGGGGGTCTCCTACAATGAGCAGTTCTTC,CASSRAGVSYNEQFF
TRBJ2-2,.,TRBV7-9,TRBD1,TGTGCCAGCAGCATGACTCCGGGACAGGGAAGAACCGGGGAGCTGTTTTTT,CASSMTPGQGRTGELFF
TRBJ1-5,.,TRBV19,TRBD1,TGTGCCAGTAACCCCCGACAGGGGCGGGGGAATCAGCCCCAGCATTTT,CASNPRQGRGNQPQHF